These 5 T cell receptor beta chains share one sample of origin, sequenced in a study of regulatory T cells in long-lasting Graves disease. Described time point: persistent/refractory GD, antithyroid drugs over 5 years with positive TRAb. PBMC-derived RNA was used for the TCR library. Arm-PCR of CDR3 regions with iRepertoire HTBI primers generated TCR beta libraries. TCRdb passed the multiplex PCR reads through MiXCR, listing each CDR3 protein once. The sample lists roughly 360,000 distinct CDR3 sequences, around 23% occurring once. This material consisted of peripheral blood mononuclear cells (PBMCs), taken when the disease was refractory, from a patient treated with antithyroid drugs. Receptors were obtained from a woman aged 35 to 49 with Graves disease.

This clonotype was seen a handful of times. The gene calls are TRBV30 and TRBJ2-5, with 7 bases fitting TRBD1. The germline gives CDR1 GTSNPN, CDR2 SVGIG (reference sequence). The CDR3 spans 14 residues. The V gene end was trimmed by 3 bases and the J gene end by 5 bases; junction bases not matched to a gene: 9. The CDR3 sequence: CAWSRDSRPETQYF. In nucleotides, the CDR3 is TGTGCCTGGAGCCGGGACAGCCGTCCGGAGACCCAGTACTTC. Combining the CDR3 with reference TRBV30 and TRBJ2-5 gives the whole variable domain SQTIHQWPATLVQPVGSPLSLECTVEGTSNPNLYWYRQAAGRGLQLLFYSVGIGQISSEVPQNLSASRPQDRQFILSSKKLLLSDSGFYLCAWSRDSRPETQYFGPGTRLLVL.

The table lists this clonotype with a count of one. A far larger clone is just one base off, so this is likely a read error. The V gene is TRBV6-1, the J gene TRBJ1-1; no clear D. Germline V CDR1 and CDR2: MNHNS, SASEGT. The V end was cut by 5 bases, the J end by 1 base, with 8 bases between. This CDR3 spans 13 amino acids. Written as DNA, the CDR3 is TGTGCCAGCAGTATCCCCCCGAACACTGAAGCTTTCTTT. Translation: CASSIPPNTEAFF.

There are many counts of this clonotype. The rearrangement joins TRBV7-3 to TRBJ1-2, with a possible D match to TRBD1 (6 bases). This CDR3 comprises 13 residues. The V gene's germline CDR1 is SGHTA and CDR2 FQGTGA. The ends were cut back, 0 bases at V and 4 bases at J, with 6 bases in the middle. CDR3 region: CASSLTQGYGYTF. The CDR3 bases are TGTGCCAGCAGCTTAACACAGGGCTATGGCTACACCTTC.

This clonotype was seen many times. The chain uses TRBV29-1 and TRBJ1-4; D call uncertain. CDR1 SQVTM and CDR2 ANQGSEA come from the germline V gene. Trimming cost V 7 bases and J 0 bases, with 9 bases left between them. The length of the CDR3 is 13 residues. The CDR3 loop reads CSAHAATNEKLFF. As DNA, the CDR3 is TGCAGCGCCCACGCTGCAACTAATGAAAAACTGTTTTTT.

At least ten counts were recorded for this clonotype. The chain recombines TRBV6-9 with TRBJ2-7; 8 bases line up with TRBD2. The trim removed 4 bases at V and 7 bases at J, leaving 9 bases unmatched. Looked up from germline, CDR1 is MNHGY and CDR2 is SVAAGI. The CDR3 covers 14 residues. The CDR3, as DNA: TGTGCCAGCAGTTTCCTAGATACTAGCGGAGAGCAGTACTTC. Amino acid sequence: CASSFLDTSGEQYF.